What follows are 15 T cell receptor beta chains derived from one specimen sequenced in a study of beta chain features in type 1 diabetes. The investigators reverse transcribed all of the isolated RNA, so they sequenced expressed TCRB transcripts. Here immunoSEQ multiplex PCR was the method, and the copy in TCRdb shows in-frame clones only, minus some. The sample holds 400,000 to 500,000 clones; approximately 15% are singletons and the top ten take about 0.034%. Sample: naive CD4+ T cells from blood. The receptors come from a man between 25 and 39 years old in good health.

The chain combines TRBV4-3 with TRBJ1-1, with TRBD1 as a possible D gene (6 bases). V lost 0 bases, J lost 1 base, and 9 bases lay in between. The CDR3 has 15 amino acids. The germline V gene encodes CDR1 LGHNA and CDR2 YSLEER. The CDR3 nucleotides read TGCGCCAGCAGCCAAGAAGCAGGGGCGAACACTGAAGCTTTCTTT. The encoded protein is CASSQEAGANTEAFF.

This clone has a handful of counts. The rearrangement uses TRBV30 and TRBJ1-1; tentative D call: TRBD1 (6 bases). V lost 3 bases and J lost 0, with 8 bases in between. CDR3 length equals 13 residues. CDR1 GTSNPN and CDR2 SVGIG come from the germline V gene (reference sequence). CDR3 protein: CAWRQGLNTEAFF. The CDR3 bases are TGTGCCTGGAGACAGGGTTTGAACACTGAAGCTTTCTTT.

This clone was observed a few times. This CDR3 reads CASSGTSGFSEQYV. In DNA, the CDR3 is TGTGCCAGCAGTGGGACTAGCGGGTTCTCCGAGCAGTACGTC. The gene calls are TRBV28 and TRBJ2-7, with 12 bases aligning to TRBD2. The ends lost 5 bases at V and 6 bases at J; junction bases unmatched: 5. Germline values: CDR1 MDHEN, CDR2 SYDVKM. This CDR3 has 14 residues.

This chain uses TRBV4-3 with TRBJ2-3; no reliable D call. V was shortened by 2 bases and J by 2 bases, with 17 bases between the two germline ends. This CDR3 is 17 amino acids long. Germline V gives CDR1 LGHNA, CDR2 YSLEER. CDR3 loop: CASSQSPPSVYTDTQYF. The CDR3 DNA is TGCGCCAGCAGCCAAAGTCCCCCCAGCGTCTACACAGATACGCAGTATTTT.

This clone was counted between two and nine times. The rearrangement uses TRBV29-1 and TRBJ2-6; D call uncertain. The germline V gene encodes CDR1 SQVTM and CDR2 ANQGSEA. The CDR3 is 13 amino acids. Trimming stripped 6 bases from V and 0 bases from J, with 6 bases between. As DNA, the CDR3 is TGCAGCGTGGGATTCTCTGGGGCCAACGTCCTGACTTTC. As protein: CSVGFSGANVLTF. Full variable domain (remainder filled in from reference TRBV29-1 and TRBJ2-6): SAVISQKPSRDICQRGTSLTIQCQVDSQVTMMFWYRQQPGQSLTLIATANQGSEATYESGFVIDKFPISRPNLTFSTLTVSNMSPEDSSIYLCSVGFSGANVLTFGAGSRLTVL.

The chain employs TRBV27 and TRBJ2-7, with 11 bases aligning to TRBD1. J was trimmed by 3 bases and V by 4 bases; bases with no gene match: 8. From germline, CDR1 is MNHEY and CDR2 SMNVEV (reference sequence). The CDR3 has 16 amino acids. Here the CDR3 reads CASSYPPGTGGYEQYF. The CDR3 DNA reads TGTGCCAGCAGTTACCCCCCTGGGACAGGGGGCTACGAGCAGTACTTC.

A few counts support this clone. V and J are TRBV6-5 and TRBJ2-3; D unclear. The CDR3 covers 12 residues. V was pared by 2 bases and J by 2 bases, with 2 bases between. Germline CDR1 is MNHEY and CDR2 is SVGAGI. For the CDR3, the DNA is TGTGCCAGCAGTTACCTCACAGATACGCAGTATTTT. Translating gives CASSYLTDTQYF.

The J gene is TRBJ2-2, the V gene TRBV18; a weak D match, TRBD2 (6 bases). CDR3 size: 15 residues. Germline V gene data show CDR1 as KGHSH and CDR2 as LQKENI. The V end lost 3 bases, the J end lost 6 bases, and 14 bases lay between the germline ends. CDR3 region: CASSPRGLPSGELFF. For the CDR3, the DNA is TGTGCCAGCTCACCTCGGGGGTTACCGTCCGGGGAGCTGTTTTTT.

Ten or more counts support this clone. V and J are TRBV29-1 and TRBJ2-5, with 10 bases fitting TRBD1. Trimming at V came to 7 bases and at J to 4 bases, leaving 9 bases not matched to a gene. CDR3 size: 14 residues. Looked up from germline, CDR1 is SQVTM and CDR2 is ANQGSEA. The CDR3 DNA reads TGCAGCGCCAGAACCGGGACAGGGGCAGAGACCCAGTACTTC. It encodes CSARTGTGAETQYF.

This chain joins TRBV5-4 and TRBJ2-1, with unresolved D. The V gene lost 1 base and the J gene lost 5 bases, with 16 bases spanning the gap. CDR1 and CDR2 from the germline V gene are SGHNT and YYREEE (reference sequence). CDR3 length: 16 amino acids. The CDR3 reads CASSLSPSARNNEQFF. CDR3 sequence (DNA): TGTGCCAGCAGCTTGAGTCCCAGCGCGCGGAACAATGAGCAGTTCTTC.

This clone appeared a few times. CDR3 nucleotides: TGTGCCTGGAGTGTCGTCTACAATGAGCAGTTCTTC. The encoded protein is CAWSVVYNEQFF. The chain couples TRBV30 to TRBJ2-1; D uncertain. CDR3 length equals 12 residues. V gave up 0 bases and J gave up 3 bases, with 3 bases separating them. The germline V gene has CDR1 GTSNPN and CDR2 SVGIG (reference sequence).

In this sample, this clone turned up a few times. This chain uses TRBV5-4 with TRBJ2-5; D unresolved. Trimming cost V 0 bases and J 0 bases, with 6 bases left between them. The CDR3 runs 14 residues. Germline CDR1 is SGHNT and CDR2 is YYREEE (reference sequence). CDR3 region: CASSLDGYQETQYF. The CDR3 bases are TGTGCCAGCAGCTTGGACGGGTACCAAGAGACCCAGTACTTC.

This chain uses TRBV5-1 with TRBJ1-2; D may be TRBD1 (5 bases). This CDR3 comprises 16 residues. The V gene's germline CDR1 is SGHRS and CDR2 YFSETQ. With 4 bases removed from V and 4 bases from J, the gap between germline ends came to 20 bases. CDR3 nucleotides: TGCGCCAGCAGCCTAGGGGAGGCGAGGAATATCTATGGCTACACCTTC. Encoded protein: CASSLGEARNIYGYTF.

This clone has more than one count but fewer than ten. This chain connects TRBV28 to TRBJ1-2; TRBD1 matches 8 bases. The CDR3 contains 16 residues. Unmatched junction bases numbered 9, after V lost 2 bases and J lost 4 bases. Per the germline V gene, CDR1 is MDHEN and CDR2 is SYDVKM. As DNA, the CDR3 is TGTGCCAGCAGTTTACCCGGGACAGGAGACACCTATGGCTACACCTTC. This sequence encodes CASSLPGTGDTYGYTF.

This clone was observed a few times. The CDR3 is CASSLSQGDTQYF. The CDR3 bases are TGTGCCAGCAGCCTTTCCCAGGGAGATACGCAGTATTTT. The chain employs TRBV11-2 and TRBJ2-3; D might be TRBD1 (5 bases). This CDR3 has 13 residues. V lost 5 bases and J 5 bases, leaving 11 bases between the germline ends. Germline V gene data show CDR1 as SGHAT and CDR2 as FQNNGV.